Shown below are 20 T cell receptor beta chains from a single sample sequenced in a study of blood T cells in healthy people across ages. PCR was performed a second time for roughly 7 to 12 cycles using a sample-barcoded 5' primer and a J-beta primer mix. TCRdb reprocessed the 5' RACE reads via MiXCR and lists one record per CDR3 protein. The repertoire holds 650,000 to 1,000,000 distinct CDR3 sequences, with roughly 35% as singletons. The sequencing sample was made of blood. The receptor source for this set is a man aged 18 to 35 in good health.

This clonotype came up many times. The chain recombines TRBV12-3 or TRBV12-4 with TRBJ1-1, with D perhaps matching TRBD1 (6 bases). V lost 1 base and J lost 5, with 11 bases in between. CDR3 size: 14 residues. The CDR3: CASSLGGGATEAFF. The CDR3 DNA is TGTGCCAGCAGTTTAGGAGGGGGGGCAACTGAAGCTTTCTTT.

The V and J genes are TRBV3-1 and TRBJ2-5; D unclear. The CDR3 covers 14 residues. V lost 4 bases and J 5 bases, leaving 14 bases between the germline ends. The germline gives CDR1 LGHDT, CDR2 YNNKEL (reference sequence). CDR3: CASSPQPISETQYF. Written as DNA, the CDR3 is TGTGCCAGCAGCCCACAACCAATTTCGGAGACCCAGTACTTC.

This clonotype was detected a few times. The chain links TRBV5-1 to TRBJ1-1; no clear D. Germline V gene sequence: CDR1 SGHRS, CDR2 YFSETQ. The CDR3 length is 14 residues. V was cut by 0 bases and J by 2 bases, with 8 bases left in between. The CDR3 loop reads CASSLAVLNTEAFF. The CDR3 nucleotides are TGCGCCAGCAGCTTGGCGGTCCTAAACACTGAAGCTTTCTTT.

A note on this clonotype: One base away lies a much larger clone, so this may be a sequencing read error. This chain links TRBV4-2 with TRBJ2-3; D gene ambiguous. The CDR3 runs to 13 residues. Per germline, CDR1 LGHNA and CDR2 YNFKEQ. CDR3 protein: CASSQAGTDMQYF. The CDR3 bases are TGTGCCAGCAGCCAAGCGGGCACAGATATGCAGTATTTT.

The CDR3 loop reads CASSYAGTPTYNEQFF. For the CDR3, the DNA is TGTGCCAGCAGTTACGCTGGGACCCCCACCTACAATGAGCAGTTCTTC. V is TRBV6-2 or TRBV6-3 and J is TRBJ2-1; either TRBD1 or TRBD2 may fit D (5 bases each). Germline-derived CDR1 and CDR2 are MNHEY and SVGEGT. The CDR3 has 16 amino acids. The ends were cut back, 2 bases at V and 2 bases at J, with 13 bases in the middle.

The chain recombines TRBV13 with TRBJ1-1, with D tentatively TRBD1 (6 bases). Germline CDR1 reads PRHDT; CDR2 reads FYEKMQ (reference sequence). The CDR3 is made up of 16 amino acids. Deletions cut 6 bases from V and 3 bases from J, with 20 bases between. This CDR3 reads CASRPGKDSSDTEAFF. For the CDR3, the DNA is TGTGCCAGCAGACCGGGTAAGGACAGCTCGGACACTGAAGCTTTCTTT.

This chain links TRBV11-2 with TRBJ1-2; no clear D gene. Germline-derived CDR1 and CDR2 are SGHAT and FQNNGV. The CDR3 covers 12 residues. The V gene lost 4 bases and the J gene lost 0 bases, with 3 bases spanning the gap. Here the CDR3 DNA reads TGTGCCAGCAGCTATTCTAACTATGGCTACACCTTC. This encodes CASSYSNYGYTF.

The chain links TRBV28 to TRBJ1-3; TRBD1 matches 9 bases. The germline V gene encodes CDR1 MDHEN and CDR2 SYDVKM. The CDR3 runs to 15 residues. V dropped 5 bases and J dropped 4; count of bases not matched to a gene: 6. The CDR3 sequence: CASSPTGGSGNTIYF. The CDR3 nucleotides read TGTGCCAGCAGTCCTACAGGGGGCTCGGGAAACACCATATATTTT. The full variable domain, in which reference TRBV28 and TRBJ1-3 provide the parts outside the CDR3, is DVKVTQSSRYLVKRTGEKVFLECVQDMDHENMFWYRQDPGLGLRLIYFSYDVKMKEKGDIPEGYSVSREKKERFSLILESASTNQTSMYLCASSPTGGSGNTIYFGEGSWLTVV.

This clonotype was found a few times. V and J are TRBV6-1 and TRBJ1-2; TRBD1 matches at 11 bases. The germline V gene has CDR1 MNHNS and CDR2 SASEGT. The CDR3 consists of 14 residues. The junction had 5 bases not matched to a gene; V was cut back by 6 bases and J by 5 bases. This CDR3 is CASRRTGGAYGYTF. The DNA of the CDR3 is TGTGCCAGCAGGAGGACAGGGGGCGCATATGGCTACACCTTC.

DNA for the CDR3: TGTGCCAGCAGTACCAGGGACAGGGAAGGCAATCAGCCCCAGCATTTT. Protein sequence: CASSTRDREGNQPQHF. V is TRBV12-3 or TRBV12-4 and J is TRBJ1-5, with 9 bases matching TRBD1. The length of the CDR3 is 16 residues. V shed 5 bases, J shed 2 bases, and the junction held 7 bases outside the gene matches.

A word on this clonotype: A read error may be the cause here, since a much bigger clone is one base away. The chain carries TRBV7-2 and TRBJ2-4, with 8 positions matching TRBD1. The CDR3 is made up of 14 amino acids. Germline trimming cut 5 bases from V and 6 bases from J; bases unmatched to any gene: 6. The germline V gene has CDR1 SGHTA and CDR2 FQGNSA. The CDR3 protein is CTSSHRDRLNIQYF. The CDR3 DNA reads as TGTACCAGCAGCCACCGGGACAGGTTAAACATTCAGTACTTC.

The V call is TRBV27, the J call TRBJ1-6; 8 bases map to TRBD1. The CDR3 is 17 residues long. In germline, CDR1 is MNHEY, CDR2 SMNVEV (reference sequence). With 5 bases clipped from V and 3 bases from J, the junction kept 9 bases outside the gene matches. CDR3 residues: CASSLSTGAYYNSPLHF. The CDR3 DNA reads as TGTGCCAGCAGTCTTTCGACAGGGGCCTACTATAATTCACCCCTCCACTTT.

A few counts support this clonotype. The chain employs TRBV7-8 and TRBJ2-1, with 12 bases lining up with TRBD2. The CDR3 is made up of 16 amino acids. CDR1 is SGHVS, CDR2 FQNEAQ, per germline. Unmatched junction bases numbered 4, after V lost 6 bases and J lost 1 base. The chain's CDR3 is CASSPLAGGSYNEQFF. As DNA, the CDR3 is TGTGCCAGCAGTCCACTAGCGGGGGGATCCTACAATGAGCAGTTCTTC.

This sequence joins TRBV7-9 and TRBJ2-3; 8 positions match TRBD1. Trimming at V came to 4 bases and at J to 3 bases, leaving 3 bases not matched to a gene. This CDR3 has 14 amino acids. Germline V gives CDR1 SEHNR, CDR2 FQNEAQ (reference sequence). CDR3 sequence: CASSWGTGTDTQYF. In nucleotides, the CDR3 is TGTGCCAGCAGCTGGGGGACAGGTACAGATACGCAGTATTTT.

This clonotype was counted only a few times. This chain joins TRBV7-3 and TRBJ2-7; D possibly corresponds to TRBD1 (6 bases). Trimming stripped 1 base from V and 2 bases from J, with 12 bases between. The germline V gene has CDR1 SGHTA and CDR2 FQGTGA. This CDR3 spans 15 amino acids. CDR3 sequence: CASSLNPGQAYEQYF. The CDR3 DNA reads TGTGCCAGCAGCTTAAATCCGGGACAAGCCTACGAGCAGTACTTC. Combining the CDR3 with reference TRBV7-3 and TRBJ2-7 gives the whole variable domain GAGVSQTPSNKVTEKGKYVELRCDPISGHTALYWYRQSLGQGPEFLIYFQGTGAADDSGLPNDRFFAVRPEGSVSTLKIQRTERGDSAVYLCASSLNPGQAYEQYFGPGTRLTVT.

This clonotype was recorded many times. The rearrangement links TRBV12-3 or TRBV12-4 to TRBJ1-2, with D possibly matching TRBD1 (5 bases). This CDR3 has 11 residues. Trimming pared 10 bases from V and 6 bases from J, leaving 12 bases between. CDR3 in DNA: TGTGCCACCTATCAGGGTAATGGCTACACCTTC. Its protein product is CATYQGNGYTF.

As regards this clonotype: The germline gene is not matched at one end of the junction; a read error may be the cause. The genes are TRBV4-2 and TRBJ2-6; either TRBD1 or TRBD2 may fit D (5 bases each). The V gene's germline CDR1 is LGHNA and CDR2 YNFKEQ. The CDR3 runs 16 residues. CDR3 DNA: TGTGCTAGCAGCCAAGAGGGGCGCTCTGGGGCCAACGTCCTGACTTTC. Translated: CASSQEGRSGANVLTF.

The chain is built from TRBV5-4 and TRBJ2-7, with 8 positions matching TRBD1. The CDR3 is made up of 15 amino acids. The V and J ends lost 4 bases and 3 bases, in that order; junction bases with no gene match: 9. CDR1 is SGHNT and CDR2 is YYREEE in the germline V gene (reference sequence). The chain's CDR3 is CASSSQGAPIYEQYF. In DNA, the CDR3 is TGTGCCAGCAGCAGTCAGGGGGCCCCGATCTACGAGCAGTACTTC.

The rearrangement uses TRBV6-5 and TRBJ1-2, with 8 bases that match TRBD1. This CDR3 comprises 13 residues. V lost 8 bases to trimming and J lost 5 bases; unmatched junction nucleotides: 7. Per germline, CDR1 MNHEY and CDR2 SVGAGI. CDR3 residues: CASAWTGRYGYTF. CDR3 sequence (DNA): TGTGCCAGCGCGTGGACAGGGAGGTATGGCTACACCTTC.

The rearrangement links TRBV4-3 to TRBJ1-6; D is uncertain. This CDR3 comprises 14 residues. The V gene lost 0 bases and the J gene lost 8 bases, with 8 bases spanning the gap. Germline CDR1 LGHNA, CDR2 YSLEER. As DNA, the CDR3 is TGCGCCAGCAGCCAAGAGAGCAGAGATTCACCCCTCCACTTT. Protein sequence: CASSQESRDSPLHF.